This T cell receptor (beta chain) was profiled in a study of graft-versus-host responses after intestinal transplantation. Findings and caveats of the study: Early declines in HvG clones that occurred post-transplant were associated with peak circulating GvH clone levels.

Responders labeled with CFSE (approximately 200,000) were plated with approximately 200,000 irradiated, violet-dye-labeled stimulators. This clone came up a few times. Produced via immunoSEQ multiplex PCR; TCRdb's table is partial and in-frame only. The table includes fewer than 15,000 clones, around a third detected once. The ends lost 1 base at V and 13 bases at J; junction bases unmatched: 5. This CDR3 contains 12 residues. CDR1 and CDR2 from the germline V gene are LNHDA and SQIVND (reference sequence). The source of this sequence is a human patient who received an intestinal transplant. The sequencing used alloreactive CD8+ T cells from a mixed lymphocyte reaction culture, collected before intestinal transplant. As to subset: CFSE-low proliferating T cells sorted from roughly six-day pre-transplant mixed lymphocyte reaction (GvH or HvG direction). This chain uses TRBV19 with TRBJ1-1; 8 nucleotides align to TRBD1. In nucleotides, the CDR3 is TGTGCCAGTAGTATAGGATCAGGGGGCAGTTTCTTT. Translation gives CASSIGSGGSFF. Based on the CDR3 plus reference TRBV19 and TRBJ1-1, the full variable domain is DGGITQSPKYLFRKEGQNVTLSCEQNLNHDAMYWYRQDPGQGLRLIYYSQIVNDFQKGDIAEGYSVSREKKESFPLTVTSAQKNPTAFYLCASSIGSGGSFFGQGTRLTVV.